Described below is a single T cell receptor beta chain sequence and its context. Mismatch with germline at one junction end may stem from a read error. Authors' processing steps: Nucleated cell counts were estimated from reference gene primer amplification. Produced via immunoSEQ multiplex PCR; TCRdb's table is partial and in-frame only. V, J and clone size were drawn from that table, and D and trimming were deduced from the DNA. The table records 52,000 or so clones, more than 75% of them present only once. The sample comes from a study of blood T cell repertoires in COVID-19. Whole-study context: Both acute and convalescent COVID-19 samples were obtained from the United States, Italy and Spain. Nucleic acid was either cDNA or gDNA, and it came from T cells, B-cell-depleted T cells, or PBMCs.

The CDR3 runs to 15 residues. CDR1 is LNHDA and CDR2 is SQIVND in the germline V gene (reference sequence). The sample consisted of peripheral blood. The source is a man aged 50 or older with active or convalescent COVID-19. V and J are TRBV19 and TRBJ2-1, with 8 nucleotides matching TRBD2. The CDR3 sequence: CASTPLRGGNDILLF. The DNA of the CDR3 is TGTGCCAGTACCCCACTTCGGGGGGGTAACGATATCTTACTCTTC.